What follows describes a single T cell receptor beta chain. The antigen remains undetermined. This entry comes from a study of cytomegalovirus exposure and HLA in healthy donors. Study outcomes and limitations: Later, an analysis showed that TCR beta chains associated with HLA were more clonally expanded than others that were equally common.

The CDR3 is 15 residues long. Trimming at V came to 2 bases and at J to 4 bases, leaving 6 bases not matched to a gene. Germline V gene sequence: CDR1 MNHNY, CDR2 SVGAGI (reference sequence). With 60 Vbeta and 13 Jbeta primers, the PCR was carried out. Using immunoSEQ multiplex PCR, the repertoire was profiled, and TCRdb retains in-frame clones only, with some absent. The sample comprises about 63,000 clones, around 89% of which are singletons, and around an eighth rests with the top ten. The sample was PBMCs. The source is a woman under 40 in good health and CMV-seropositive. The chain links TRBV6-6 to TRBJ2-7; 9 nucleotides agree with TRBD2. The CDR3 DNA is TGTGCCAGCAGTTACGGCGGGAGGGCCATTTACGAGCAGTACTTC. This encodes CASSYGGRAIYEQYF.